This entry concerns a single T cell receptor beta chain. Antigen: not known. The CDR3 is 18 residues long. Germline V CDR1 and CDR2: SGHRS, YFSETQ. Deletions cut 0 bases from V and 4 bases from J, with 22 bases between. The entry originates in a study of shared clonotypes between healthy human individuals. Here immunoSEQ multiplex PCR was the method, and the copy in TCRdb shows in-frame clones only, minus some. This sample has more than 550,000 clones, with 72% found just once. Study-wide points: Compared with memory subsets, naive subsets generally had larger estimated richness.

Sequencing used memory CD4+ T cells sorted from blood. Described subset: CD45RA-negative fraction. The receptor comes from a woman aged 25 to 39 in good health. The V and J genes are TRBV5-1 and TRBJ1-1; no firm D call. The CDR3 region is CASSLEPHSFGSFTEAFF. The CDR3 DNA follows: TGCGCCAGCAGCTTGGAACCCCACAGTTTTGGGTCCTTCACTGAAGCTTTCTTT. Looking up the rest from reference TRBV5-1 and TRBJ1-1 gives the full variable domain: KAGVTQTPRYLIKTRGQQVTLSCSPISGHRSVSWYQQTPGQGLQFLFEYFSETQRNKGNFPGRFSGRQFSNSRSEMNVSTLELGDSALYLCASSLEPHSFGSFTEAFFGQGTRLTVV.